This section outlines one T cell receptor (beta chain) sequence together with its context. V was pared by 8 bases and J by 7 bases, with 3 bases of the junction left unmatched. There are 12 residues in the CDR3. The germline CDR1 and CDR2 sequences are MNHEY and SMNVEV (reference sequence). This specimen comes from a study of blood T cell repertoires in COVID-19. Some clones are missing from TCRdb's copy, which holds only in-frame ones; the method was immunoSEQ multiplex PCR. The sample includes over 120,000 clones, around 85% of them seen just once. The source is a man in his forties or fifties who had recovered from COVID-19. Sample: PBMCs or T cells enriched from blood (not recorded which). The chain combines TRBV27 with TRBJ2-1, with 9 bases matching TRBD1. CDR3 in amino acids: CASGDRANEQFF. CDR3 DNA: TGTGCCAGCGGGGACAGGGCAAATGAGCAGTTCTTC.